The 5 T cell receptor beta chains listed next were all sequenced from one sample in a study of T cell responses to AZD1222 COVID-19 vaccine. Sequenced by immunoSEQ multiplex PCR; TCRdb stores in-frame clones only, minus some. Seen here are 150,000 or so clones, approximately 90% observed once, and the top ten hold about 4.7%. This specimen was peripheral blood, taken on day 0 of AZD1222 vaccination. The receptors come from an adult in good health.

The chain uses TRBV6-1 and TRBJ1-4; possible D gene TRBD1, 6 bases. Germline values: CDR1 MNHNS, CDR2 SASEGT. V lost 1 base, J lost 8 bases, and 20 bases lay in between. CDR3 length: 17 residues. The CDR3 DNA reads TGTGCCAGCAGTGAAGGCCAGGGAGGGGGGTTATACGAAAAACTGTTTTTT. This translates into CASSEGQGGGLYEKLFF.

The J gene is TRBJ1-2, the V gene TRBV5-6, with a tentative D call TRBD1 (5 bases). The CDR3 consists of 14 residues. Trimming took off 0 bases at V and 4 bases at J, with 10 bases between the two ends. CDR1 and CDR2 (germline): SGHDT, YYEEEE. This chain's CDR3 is CASSLAGMAYGYTF. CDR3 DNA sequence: TGTGCCAGCAGCTTGGCAGGGATGGCCTATGGCTACACCTTC.

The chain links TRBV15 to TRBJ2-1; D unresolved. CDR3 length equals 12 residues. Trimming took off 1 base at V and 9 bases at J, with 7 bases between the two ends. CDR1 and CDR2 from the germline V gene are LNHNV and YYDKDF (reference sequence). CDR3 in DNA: TGTGCCACCAGCAGAGTCGGCAGTGAGCAGTTCTTC. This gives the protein CATSRVGSEQFF. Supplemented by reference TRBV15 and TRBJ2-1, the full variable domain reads DAMVIQNPRYQVTQFGKPVTLSCSQTLNHNVMYWYQQKSSQAPKLLFHYYDKDFNNEADTPDNFQSRRPNTSFCFLDIRSPGLGDTAMYLCATSRVGSEQFFGPGTRLTVL.

Written as DNA, the CDR3 is TGTGCCAGCAGCTCGGGACATCTCGGGGAGCTGTTTTTT. Translation: CASSSGHLGELFF. The chain joins TRBV11-3 to TRBJ2-2, with D tentatively TRBD1 (6 bases). V gave up 4 bases and J gave up 7 bases, with 10 bases separating them. The CDR3 runs to 13 residues. From germline, CDR1 is SGHNT and CDR2 YENEEA.

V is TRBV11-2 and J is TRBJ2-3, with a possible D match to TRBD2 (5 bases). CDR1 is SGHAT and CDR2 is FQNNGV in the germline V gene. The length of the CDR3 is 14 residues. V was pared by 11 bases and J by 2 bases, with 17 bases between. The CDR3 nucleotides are TGTGCCTCAGCGGACCGAGTATACACAGATACGCAGTATTTT. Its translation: CASADRVYTDTQYF.